This T cell receptor beta chain was obtained from a study of blood T cell repertoires in COVID-19. Measured with immunoSEQ multiplex PCR; TCRdb has only the in-frame clones, and not every one. The sample shows 400,000 or so clones, 87% of them seen only once. V shed 10 bases, J shed 2 bases, and the junction held 5 bases outside the gene matches. Germline CDR1 and CDR2: ENHRY and SYGVKD. This CDR3 comprises 13 residues. Specimen: PBMCs or T cells enriched from blood (not recorded which). The TCR originated in a man aged 35 to 55 in a cohort exposed to, infected with or recovered from COVID-19 (not recorded which). The rearrangement joins TRBV10-3 to TRBJ1-5; 7 nucleotides match TRBD1. CDR3 sequence: CASTGQGNQPQHF. CDR3 DNA: TGTGCCAGCACAGGACAGGGCAATCAGCCCCAGCATTTT.